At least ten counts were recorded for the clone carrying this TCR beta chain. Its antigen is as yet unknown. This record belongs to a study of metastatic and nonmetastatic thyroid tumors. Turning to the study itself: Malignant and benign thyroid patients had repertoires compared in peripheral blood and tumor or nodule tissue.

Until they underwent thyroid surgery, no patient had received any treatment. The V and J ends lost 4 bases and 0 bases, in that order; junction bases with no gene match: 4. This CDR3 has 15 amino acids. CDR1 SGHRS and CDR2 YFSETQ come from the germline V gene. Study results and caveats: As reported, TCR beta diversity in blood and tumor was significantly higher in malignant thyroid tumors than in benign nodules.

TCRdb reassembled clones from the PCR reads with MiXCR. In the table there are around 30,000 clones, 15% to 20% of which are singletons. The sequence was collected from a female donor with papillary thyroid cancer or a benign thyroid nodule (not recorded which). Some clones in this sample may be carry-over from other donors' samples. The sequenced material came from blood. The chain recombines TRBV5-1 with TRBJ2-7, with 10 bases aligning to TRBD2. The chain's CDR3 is CASSPSGSSSYEQYF. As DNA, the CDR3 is TGCGCCAGCAGCCCTAGCGGGAGCAGCTCCTACGAGCAGTACTTC.